Sequencing of this T cell receptor (beta chain) was carried out in a study of blood T cell repertoires in COVID-19. Study summary: Samples representing acute and convalescent COVID-19 were sourced from the United States, Italy and Spain. The cDNA or gDNA used as material had been derived from T cells, B-cell-depleted T cells, or PBMCs.

CDR3 length: 15 residues. The V gene end was trimmed by 4 bases and the J gene end by 8 bases; junction bases not matched to a gene: 10. Germline V gene lookup returns CDR1 SGHRS and CDR2 YFSETQ. Per the authors' pipeline: Reference gene primer amplification in the assay estimated nucleated cell counts. Using immunoSEQ multiplex PCR, the repertoire was profiled, and TCRdb retains in-frame clones only, with some absent. That table supplies the V and J calls and clone size; D and trimming were determined from the DNA. The sample lists about 64,000 clones, 70% to 90% occurring once. This clonotype originated in a man between 40 and 49 years old with acute or convalescent COVID-19. The specimen sequenced was peripheral blood. The chain joins TRBV5-1 to TRBJ2-1, with 9 bases identical to TRBD1. Here the CDR3 DNA reads TGCGCCAGCAGCCTGGGACAGGGTTCGTTTGATGAGCAGTTCTTC. Amino acid sequence: CASSLGQGSFDEQFF.